The next 14 T cell receptor beta chains were all read from a single sample in a study of blood T cell repertoires in COVID-19. Some clones are missing from TCRdb's copy, which holds only in-frame ones; the method was immunoSEQ multiplex PCR. This sample has 85,000 to 100,000 clones, with 70% to 80% found just once. The sequencing sample was made of peripheral blood. The origin of the receptors is a human donor in a cohort sampled during active COVID-19.

This clone was detected only once. The chain joins TRBV18 to TRBJ1-4; maybe TRBD1 (5 bases). The CDR3 is made up of 17 amino acids. The V and J ends lost 3 bases and 2 bases respectively, with 16 bases between them. In germline, CDR1 is KGHSH, CDR2 LQKENI. The chain's CDR3 is CASSPGIGAGTNEKLFF. DNA for the CDR3: TGTGCCAGCTCACCGGGGATTGGGGCCGGGACTAATGAAAAACTGTTTTTT.

This sequence joins TRBV19 and TRBJ1-5; TRBD1 might be the D (5 bases). The germline V and J ends were trimmed by 3 bases and 0 bases, with 12 bases remaining between them. CDR1 and CDR2 (germline): LNHDA, SQIVND (reference sequence). The CDR3 is made up of 16 amino acids. CDR3 amino acids: CASSIDRDFSNQPQHF. CDR3 sequence (DNA): TGTGCCAGTAGTATTGACAGAGATTTTAGCAATCAGCCCCAGCATTTT. Looking up the rest from reference TRBV19 and TRBJ1-5 gives the full variable domain: DGGITQSPKYLFRKEGQNVTLSCEQNLNHDAMYWYRQDPGQGLRLIYYSQIVNDFQKGDIAEGYSVSREKKESFPLTVTSAQKNPTAFYLCASSIDRDFSNQPQHFGDGTRLSIL.

This clone was counted only a few times. The chain couples TRBV7-9 to TRBJ1-2; D is unresolved. This CDR3 region has 14 residues. V lost 1 base and J lost 4, with 10 bases in between. Germline V gives CDR1 SEHNR, CDR2 FQNEAQ (reference sequence). The CDR3 loop is CASSLGGASYGYTF. CDR3 in DNA: TGTGCCAGCAGCTTAGGGGGAGCGAGCTATGGCTACACCTTC.

The chain couples TRBV11-3 to TRBJ2-1, with TRBD2 matching over 11 bases. V shed 4 bases and J 7 bases; nucleotides not matched to a gene: 3. The CDR3 is 14 amino acids. CDR1 and CDR2 from the germline V gene are SGHNT and YENEEA. The CDR3 sequence is CASSSVAGGNEQFF. For the CDR3, the DNA is TGTGCCAGCAGCTCCGTAGCGGGAGGGAATGAGCAGTTCTTC.

The chain couples TRBV5-1 to TRBJ1-1; 9 bases agree with TRBD1. CDR3 length: 14 residues. Germline CDR1 SGHRS, CDR2 YFSETQ. The ends lost 4 bases at V and 4 bases at J; junction bases unmatched: 5. The CDR3 sequence is CASSEMTGGTEAFF. In DNA, the CDR3 is TGCGCCAGCAGCGAGATGACAGGGGGCACTGAAGCTTTCTTT.

The V call is TRBV18, the J call TRBJ2-7, with TRBD1 identical over 9 bases. Germline V gene lookup returns CDR1 KGHSH and CDR2 LQKENI. Trimming at V came to 5 bases and at J to 5 bases, leaving 7 bases not matched to a gene. The CDR3 consists of 14 residues. CDR3 nucleotide sequence: TGTGCCAGCTCATCGGGACAGGGTGGCCACGAGCAGTACTTC. It yields the protein CASSSGQGGHEQYF.

The V call is TRBV5-8, the J call TRBJ2-2; possibly TRBD2 for D (6 bases). The CDR3 consists of 15 residues. V was cut by 0 bases and J by 3 bases, with 9 bases left in between. The V gene's germline CDR1 is SGHTS and CDR2 YDEGEE. This CDR3 reads CASSLEGLHTGELFF. The CDR3 DNA sequence: TGTGCCAGCAGCTTGGAGGGACTCCACACCGGGGAGCTGTTTTTT.

The chain links TRBV9 to TRBJ1-4; 7 nucleotides line up with TRBD1. Germline loops: CDR1 SGDLS, CDR2 YYNGEE. The CDR3 has 15 amino acids. The V gene end was trimmed by 1 base and the J gene end by 8 bases; junction bases not matched to a gene: 8. The CDR3 DNA follows: TGTGCCAGCAGCGTACTTGGGCAGGGGGACGAAAAACTGTTTTTT. As protein: CASSVLGQGDEKLFF.

The genes are TRBV20-1 and TRBJ2-2; D might be TRBD2 (5 bases). The CDR3 totals 16 residues. Trimming took off 3 bases at V and 2 bases at J, with 16 bases between the two ends. Germline CDR1 and CDR2: DFQATT and SNEGSKA (reference sequence). CDR3 DNA sequence: TGCAGTGCTAGTGATCACCGGGAAGAAAACACCGGGGAGCTGTTTTTT. Its protein product is CSASDHREENTGELFF.

The CDR3 loop is CASSPWAGGSSGANVLTF. As DNA, the CDR3 is TGTGCCAGCTCACCATGGGCAGGGGGCAGCTCTGGGGCCAACGTCCTGACTTTC. The V and J genes are TRBV18 and TRBJ2-6; the match to TRBD1 covers 8 bases. The germline gives CDR1 KGHSH, CDR2 LQKENI. The J segment lost 0 bases and the V segment lost 2 bases, leaving 6 bases of the junction unmatched. The CDR3 length is 18 residues. The variable domain in full, completed from reference TRBV18 and TRBJ2-6, reads NAGVMQNPRHLVRRRGQEARLRCSPMKGHSHVYWYRQLPEEGLKFMVYLQKENIIDESGMPKERFSAEFPKEGPSILRIQQVVRGDSAAYFCASSPWAGGSSGANVLTFGAGSRLTVL.

V gene TRBV2 combines with J gene TRBJ2-1; D possibly corresponds to TRBD2 (6 bases). CDR1 is SNHLY and CDR2 is FYNNEI in the germline V gene. This CDR3 spans 15 amino acids. Trimming took 0 bases from V and 8 from J, leaving 14 bases between them. This CDR3 reads CASSEASTSPHEQFF. The CDR3 bases are TGTGCCAGCAGTGAAGCTTCAACTAGCCCCCATGAGCAGTTCTTC.

The genes are TRBV6-5 and TRBJ2-2; tentative D call: TRBD2 (5 bases). This CDR3 comprises 14 residues. V was trimmed by 7 bases and J by 4 bases, leaving 13 bases between them. Germline assignment: CDR1 MNHEY and CDR2 SVGAGI. CDR3 coding DNA: TGTGCCAGCATTCAAATGGGAGCCACCGGGGAGCTGTTTTTT. Residues: CASIQMGATGELFF.

This clone was seen more than once but under ten times. This chain connects TRBV19 to TRBJ2-2; D unclear. CDR1 and CDR2 from the germline V gene are LNHDA and SQIVND (reference sequence). The CDR3 contains 15 residues. Trimming removed 3 bases at V and 1 base at J, with 9 bases between. The CDR3 nucleotides read TGTGCCAGTAGTATCTCACAGCTGAACACCGGGGAGCTGTTTTTT. This translates into CASSISQLNTGELFF. Full variable domain (rest looked up from reference TRBV19 and TRBJ2-2): DGGITQSPKYLFRKEGQNVTLSCEQNLNHDAMYWYRQDPGQGLRLIYYSQIVNDFQKGDIAEGYSVSREKKESFPLTVTSAQKNPTAFYLCASSISQLNTGELFFGEGSRLTVL.

This chain joins TRBV5-4 and TRBJ2-2; the D gene is possibly TRBD1 (6 bases). The CDR3 sequence is 13 residues long. V was shortened by 4 bases and J by 9 bases, with 13 bases between the two germline ends. Germline-derived CDR1 and CDR2 are SGHNT and YYREEE (reference sequence). CDR3 bases: TGTGCCAGCAGCCACAACAGGGACCGGGAGCTGTTTTTT. Translated: CASSHNRDRELFF. The whole variable domain, remainder taken from reference TRBV5-4 and TRBJ2-2, is ETGVTQSPTHLIKTRGQQVTLRCSSQSGHNTVSWYQQALGQGPQFIFQYYREEENGRGNFPPRFSGLQFPNYSSELNVNALELDDSALYLCASSHNRDRELFFGEGSRLTVL.